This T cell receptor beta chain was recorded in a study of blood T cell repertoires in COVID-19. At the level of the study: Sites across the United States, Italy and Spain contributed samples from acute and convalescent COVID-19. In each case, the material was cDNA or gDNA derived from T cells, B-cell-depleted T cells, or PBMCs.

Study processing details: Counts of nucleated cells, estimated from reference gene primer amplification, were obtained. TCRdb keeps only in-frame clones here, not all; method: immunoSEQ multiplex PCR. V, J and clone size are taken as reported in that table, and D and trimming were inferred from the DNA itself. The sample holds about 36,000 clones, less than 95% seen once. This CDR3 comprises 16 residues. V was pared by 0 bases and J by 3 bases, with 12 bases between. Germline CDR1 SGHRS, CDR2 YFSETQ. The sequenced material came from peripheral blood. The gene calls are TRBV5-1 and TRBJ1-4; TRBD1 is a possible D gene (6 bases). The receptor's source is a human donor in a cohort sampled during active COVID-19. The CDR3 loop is CASSLVGQGSNEKLFF. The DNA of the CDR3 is TGCGCCAGCAGCTTGGTGGGGCAGGGGTCTAATGAAAAACTGTTTTTT.